A selection of T cell receptor beta chains follows, all from one sample in a study of blood T cells in healthy people across ages. TCRdb itself ran the 5' RACE reads through MiXCR, one entry per CDR3 protein. The data contain over 1,300,000 distinct CDR3 sequences, approximately 63% of them singletons. The sequencing input was blood. These receptors originate from a man aged 18 to 30 in good health. Each CDR3 is given with its conserved first and last residue. Fields, in order: clone size, D gene, J gene, V gene, CDR3 DNA, CDR3 protein. The D gene is left open where the match is weak. Clone size is shown for a subset of rows, as once, few, many or a class of expanded clone.

many NA TRBJ2-7 TRBV7-2 TGTGCCAGCAGCGTGGGGACTTCCTACGAGCAGTACTTC CASSVGTSYEQYF
NA NA TRBJ1-2 TRBV10-3 TGTGCCATCAGTGATATTTCTAACTATGGCTACACCTTC CAISDISNYGYTF
many TRBD1 TRBJ2-7 TRBV29-1 TGCAGCGTCTCTCGGGACAGCTCCTACGAGCAGTACTTC CSVSRDSSYEQYF
NA NA TRBJ2-5 TRBV21-1 TGTGCCAGCATTTCCGAGGCAACGATTCAAGAGACCCAGTACTTC CASISEATIQETQYF
NA NA TRBJ1-2 TRBV6-5 TGTGCCAGCAGTTACTCGAGCAGCCCGCCGGGCTACACCTTC CASSYSSSPPGYTF
NA NA TRBJ2-7 TRBV7-2 TGTGCCAGCAGCTTTGCGGAGGCCCCCAGATACGAGCAGTACTTC CASSFAEAPRYEQYF
NA TRBD2 TRBJ2-7 TRBV20-1 TGCAGTGCTAGCGAGCGGGGGTTTTCCGGCGAGCAGTACTTC CSASERGFSGEQYF
NA NA TRBJ2-5 TRBV2 TGTGCCAGCAGTGAAAAGGGCCCCGGTATAGGGGAGACCCAGTACTTC CASSEKGPGIGETQYF
once NA TRBJ1-4 TRBV18 TGTGCCAGCTCAACTGATGACGAACACCTCGGGCTGTTTTTT CASSTDDEHLGLFF
few TRBD1 TRBJ2-1 TRBV20-1 TGCAGTGCTGGGGACAGGGGGATTCACAATGAGCAGTTCTTC CSAGDRGIHNEQFF
few NA TRBJ1-4 TRBV7-9 TGTGCCAGCAGCTTTATGACTCCGGATGAAAAACTGTTTTTT CASSFMTPDEKLFF
NA TRBD1 TRBJ2-1 TRBV7-7 TGTGCTAGCAGCTTAGGACAGGGGTCATCCAATGAGCAGTTCTTC CASSLGQGSSNEQFF
few NA TRBJ2-7 TRBV5-1 TGCGCCAGCAGCTTGGCCGAGGCTACCTACGAGCAGTACTTC CASSLAEATYEQYF
NA NA TRBJ2-7 TRBV20-1 TGCAGTGCTAGATTCCTAACCTACGAGCAGTACTTC CSARFLTYEQYF
NA NA TRBJ2-1 TRBV20-1 TGCAGTGCTAGTAGAAGAGGGGACTACAATGAGCAGTTCTTC CSASRRGDYNEQFF
NA NA TRBJ2-7 TRBV14 TGTGCCAGCAGCCAAGTCCGGACAGTTACCTACGAGCAGTACTTC CASSQVRTVTYEQYF
NA NA TRBJ1-1 TRBV7-2 TGTGCCAGCAGCTTAGTCGCTACGGTCACTGAAGCTTTCTTT CASSLVATVTEAFF
NA NA TRBJ1-2 TRBV12-3/TRBV12-4 TGTGCCAGCAGCCCAACCAGGGATGCCTATGGCTACACCTTC CASSPTRDAYGYTF
once NA TRBJ1-2 TRBV24-1 TGTGCCACCAGTGATCCGGGGCAAGGCTACACCTTC CATSDPGQGYTF
once NA TRBJ2-4 TRBV6-6 TGTGCCAGCAGCCGAGTGACGGGTTTAACCAAAAACATTCAGTACTTC CASSRVTGLTKNIQYF
NA NA TRBJ2-4 TRBV12-3/TRBV12-4 TGTGCCAGCAGCTTCCTCAGGTCGGGGGAGCAGTACTTC CASSFLRSGEQYF
few NA TRBJ1-5 TRBV12-3/TRBV12-4 TGTGCCAGCAGTCGCTCAGGACAACCCCAGCATTTT CASSRSGQPQHF
few TRBD2 TRBJ2-4 TRBV7-2 TGTGCCAGCAGCTTAGATCTGGCTAGCGGTGACATTCAGTACTTC CASSLDLASGDIQYF
NA NA TRBJ2-6 TRBV6-1 TGTGCCAGCTCAGGAAGGGACGGAAGAAGCTCTGGGGCCAACGTCCTGACTTTC CASSGRDGRSSGANVLTF
NA NA TRBJ1-2 TRBV7-9 TGTGCCAGCAGCTTCGGGACCGTCGCTAACTATGGCTACACCTTC CASSFGTVANYGYTF
few TRBD1 TRBJ2-7 TRBV4-1 TGCGCCAGCAGCTACCGGACAGGGGATTCCTACGAGCAGTACTTC CASSYRTGDSYEQYF
NA TRBD1 TRBJ1-2 TRBV14 TGTGCCAGCAGCTTCGGACAGGCGTACAACTATGGCTACACCTTC CASSFGQAYNYGYTF
NA TRBD1 TRBJ2-5 TRBV6-5 TGTGCCAGCAGAACGGACAGGGCTGGGGCACAAGAGACCCAGTACTTC CASRTDRAGAQETQYF
NA NA TRBJ2-7 TRBV12-3/TRBV12-4 TGTGCCAGCAGTCCCGGGACCCTAAGTTCCGAGCAGTACTTC CASSPGTLSSEQYF
NA NA TRBJ1-5 TRBV6-1 TGTGCCAGCAGCCTTACAGGCTACTATAGCAATCAGCCCCAGCATTTT CASSLTGYYSNQPQHF
NA NA TRBJ1-2 TRBV3-1 TGTGCCAGCAGCCAAGGGCAGTCTTGCACCTTC CASSQGQSCTF
few NA TRBJ2-5 TRBV29-1 TGCAGCGCCGGAGGTGTAGACCGCAACCAAGAGACCCAGTACTTC CSAGGVDRNQETQYF
few NA TRBJ2-3 TRBV6-2/TRBV6-3 TGTGCCAGCAGTTACTTGGGACTCACCTTCATCACAGATACGCAGTATTTT CASSYLGLTFITDTQYF
NA TRBD1 TRBJ2-7 TRBV4-1 TGCGCCAGCAGCGCCCGGGACAGGGACAACGAGCAGTACTTC CASSARDRDNEQYF